This T cell receptor (beta chain) was sequenced in a study of T cells in Graves' hyperthyroidism and ophthalmopathy. In the case of this clonotype: The antigen remains undetermined.

The CDR3 is 14 amino acids. Deletions cut 4 bases from V and 4 bases from J, with 13 bases between. Study conclusions and caveats: Before onset, ophthalmopathy was predicted by the model a median around 6 months earlier.

Uncontrolled infection, other autoimmune disease, pregnancy and lactation each barred patients from inclusion. Approximately 9.3 ml of fresh peripheral blood supplied the PBMCs. Amplified TCR beta CDR3 regions derived from RNA transcripts. Researchers ran a first-round RT-PCR on the TCR CDR3 using the HTBI primer set. TCRdb reprocessed the multiplex PCR reads via MiXCR and lists one record per CDR3 protein. The top ten hold approximately 8.4% of the sample, which has roughly 740,000 distinct CDR3 sequences, about a sixth seen once. The gene calls are TRBV12-3 or TRBV12-4 and TRBJ1-1; D call uncertain. The sequencing sample was made of blood. The receptor was derived from a man aged 18 to 30 with Graves' hyperthyroidism. DNA for the CDR3: TGTGCCAGCAGTTCCCTGACCCAAGGCACTGAAGCTTTCTTT. Residues: CASSSLTQGTEAFF.